The 26 T cell receptor beta chains below were found in one sample sequenced in a study of blood T cell repertoires in COVID-19. This table comes from immunoSEQ multiplex PCR, and its TCRdb copy is limited to in-frame clones, with some not included. This table has more than 95,000 clones, roughly 80% appearing once. Input material: peripheral blood. These receptors were collected from a woman of 80 years or more with active or convalescent COVID-19.

The chain uses TRBV5-4 and TRBJ1-6; possibly TRBD1 for D (5 bases). The CDR3 spans 15 residues. Trimming cost V 0 bases and J 5 bases, with 9 bases left between them. Looked up from germline, CDR1 is SGHNT and CDR2 is YYREEE (reference sequence). In DNA form, the CDR3 reads TGTGCCAGCAGCTTGGACGGCAGGGATAATTCACCCCTCCACTTT. Translated: CASSLDGRDNSPLHF.

V is TRBV27 and J is TRBJ2-1; a weak D match, TRBD2 (5 bases). V was clipped by 4 bases and J by 8 bases, with 12 bases between them. This CDR3 comprises 13 residues. From germline, CDR1 is MNHEY and CDR2 SMNVEV (reference sequence). As DNA, the CDR3 is TGTGCCAGCAGTTACCAGGCGAGGGATGAGCAGTTCTTC. It is translated as CASSYQARDEQFF.

The chain carries TRBV18 and TRBJ1-2; 8 bases map to TRBD1. Germline CDR1 reads KGHSH; CDR2 reads LQKENI. Trimming at V came to 3 bases and at J to 8 bases, leaving 11 bases not matched to a gene. The CDR3 extends over 15 amino acids. The CDR3 DNA reads as TGTGCCAGCTCACCGACAGGGGCCGCGAAGGAAGGCTACACCTTC. Translated, it gives CASSPTGAAKEGYTF.

The chain employs TRBV30 and TRBJ1-2, with D hard to call. The CDR3 length is 15 residues. Trimming removed 0 bases from V and 3 bases from J, with 14 bases in between. Germline lookup yields CDR1 GTSNPN and CDR2 SVGIG (reference sequence). DNA for the CDR3: TGTGCCTGGAGTGTATTGCTCCGGGGAGACTATGGCTACACCTTC. Translated: CAWSVLLRGDYGYTF.

The chain carries TRBV4-1 and TRBJ2-3; 14 bases are shared with TRBD2. The junction had 7 bases not matched to a gene; V was cut back by 1 base and J by 7 bases. The CDR3 covers 17 residues. Germline V CDR1 and CDR2: MGHRA, YSYEKL. The CDR3 DNA follows: TGCGCCAGCAGCCAAGCAGGACTAGCGGGGGGTATAAATACGCAGTATTTT. This codes for CASSQAGLAGGINTQYF.

The chain joins TRBV5-1 to TRBJ2-2; TRBD2 aligns across 8 bases. Per the germline V gene, CDR1 is SGHRS and CDR2 is YFSETQ. J was trimmed by 6 bases and V by 7 bases; bases with no gene match: 20. CDR3 length equals 18 residues. The CDR3 sequence is CASSSGVRTSTKPGELFF. DNA of the CDR3: TGCGCCAGCTCCTCGGGGGTCCGGACTAGCACAAAACCCGGGGAGCTGTTTTTT.

This chain links TRBV28 with TRBJ1-2; D is ambiguous. Trimming removed 3 bases from V and 8 bases from J, with 19 bases in between. CDR3 length: 15 amino acids. Germline CDR1 reads MDHEN; CDR2 reads SYDVKM. CDR3 protein: CASSFLEAAVGGYTF. The CDR3 DNA reads TGTGCCAGCAGTTTTCTGGAAGCGGCAGTGGGGGGCTACACCTTC.

The chain is built from TRBV11-2 and TRBJ1-4; possibly TRBD1 for D (5 bases). V lost 6 bases to trimming and J lost 0 bases, with 14 bases between them. This CDR3 is built from 16 residues. CDR1 is SGHAT and CDR2 is FQNNGV in the germline V gene. In nucleotides, the CDR3 is TGTGCCAGCAGTTCTGACGGGGGACCAACTAATGAAAAACTGTTTTTT. Protein product: CASSSDGGPTNEKLFF.

This clone was seen a handful of times. The CDR3 DNA follows: TGTGCCGCCAGTAGTATCCCCCGGAGCACCGCCATCACCGGGGAGCTGTTTTTT. It is translated as CAASSIPRSTAITGELFF. The chain uses TRBV19 and TRBJ2-2; no reliable D call. Germline CDR1 reads LNHDA; CDR2 reads SQIVND (reference sequence). This CDR3 contains 18 residues. V was pared by 11 bases and J by 4 bases, with 29 bases between.

This clone was detected once. The chain employs TRBV30 and TRBJ1-2; 12 positions match TRBD1. The CDR3 consists of 17 residues. Germline-derived CDR1 and CDR2 are GTSNPN and SVGIG (reference sequence). V lost 3 bases, J lost 4 bases, and 12 bases stayed unmatched. The CDR3 loop reads CAWRGRGGTGGGYGYTF. In DNA form, the CDR3 reads TGTGCCTGGAGAGGCCGAGGCGGGACAGGGGGCGGCTATGGCTACACCTTC.

This clone turned up a few times. The chain couples TRBV9 to TRBJ1-2; tentative D call: TRBD1 (6 bases). This CDR3 is 13 amino acids long. Germline-derived CDR1 and CDR2 are SGDLS and YYNGEE. V shed 3 bases and J shed 7 bases, with 13 bases lying between them. This CDR3 reads CASSASGASGYTF. In DNA, the CDR3 is TGTGCCAGCAGCGCTTCAGGGGCGAGTGGCTACACCTTC.

This clone has just one count. The chain links TRBV19 to TRBJ2-4, with a possible D match to TRBD2 (5 bases). V lost 5 bases, J lost 7 bases, and 12 bases lay in between. This CDR3 is built from 13 residues. Germline V gives CDR1 LNHDA, CDR2 SQIVND (reference sequence). CDR3 protein: CASSGLAQNIQYF. In nucleotides, the CDR3 is TGTGCCAGTAGTGGTCTAGCACAGAACATTCAGTACTTC.

This chain connects TRBV5-5 to TRBJ2-1, with 9 bases identical to TRBD2. The length of the CDR3 is 17 residues. J lost 7 bases, V lost 5 bases, and 16 bases had no gene match. CDR1 SGHKS and CDR2 YYEKEE come from the germline V gene (reference sequence). CDR3 DNA sequence: TGTGCCAGCAGTATGGAGGCCTTAGCGGGAGTGGCGAATGAGCAGTTCTTC. Translation gives CASSMEALAGVANEQFF.

In its sample, this clone was seen once. The genes are TRBV10-2 and TRBJ1-5; D is ambiguous. From germline, CDR1 is WSHSY and CDR2 SAAADI. The CDR3 loop spans 13 amino acids. The germline V and J ends were trimmed by 4 bases and 4 bases, with 8 bases remaining between them. The CDR3 DNA reads TGCGCCAGCAGTGGGGCACGAAATCAGCCCCAGCATTTT. Translated: CASSGARNQPQHF.

The chain carries TRBV3-1 (or the pseudogene TRBV3-2) and TRBJ2-5; the match to TRBD2 covers 10 bases. The CDR3 is 16 residues long. Per the germline V gene, CDR1 is LGHDT and CDR2 is YNNKEL (reference sequence). J gave up 5 bases and V 4 bases, and 10 bases lay outside the gene matches. The CDR3 sequence: CASSPVLAGGDETQYF. The CDR3, as DNA: TGTGCCAGCAGCCCCGTTTTAGCGGGGGGAGACGAGACCCAGTACTTC.

V is TRBV9 and J is TRBJ2-3; tentative D call: TRBD1 (6 bases). This CDR3 spans 14 amino acids. Germline lookup yields CDR1 SGDLS and CDR2 YYNGEE. The germline V and J ends were trimmed by 2 bases and 5 bases, with 12 bases remaining between them. CDR3 in DNA: TGTGCCAGCAGCGTTAATTCAGGGGTAGATACGCAGTATTTT. It translates to CASSVNSGVDTQYF.

The rearrangement links TRBV6-5 to TRBJ2-7; maybe TRBD1 (6 bases). CDR1 is MNHEY and CDR2 is SVGAGI in the germline V gene. The CDR3 is 14 amino acids. V was cut by 6 bases and J by 0 bases, with 12 bases left in between. CDR3 DNA: TGTGCCAGCAGAGGGCAGGACAGCTCCTACGAGCAGTACTTC. This gives the protein CASRGQDSSYEQYF.

The V and J genes are TRBV2 and TRBJ2-3; 11 nucleotides line up with TRBD2. The CDR3 totals 15 residues. The V gene end was trimmed by 4 bases and the J gene end by 6 bases; junction bases not matched to a gene: 6. Germline V lookup: CDR1 SNHLY, CDR2 FYNNEI. In DNA, the CDR3 is TGTGCCAGCAGTGGGGCTAGCGGGGGGATGGATACGCAGTATTTT. Translated, it gives CASSGASGGMDTQYF.

This chain links TRBV5-6 with TRBJ2-1, with TRBD1 as a possible D gene (5 bases). The V and J ends lost 6 bases and 10 bases respectively, with 17 bases between them. This CDR3 has 13 residues. CDR1 is SGHDT and CDR2 is YYEEEE in the germline V gene. DNA of the CDR3: TGTGCCAGCACGTTGGGGCCCATCCAAGAGCAGTTCTTC. This encodes CASTLGPIQEQFF. The whole variable domain, remainder taken from reference TRBV5-6 and TRBJ2-1, is DAGVTQSPTHLIKTRGQQVTLRCSPKSGHDTVSWYQQALGQGPQFIFQYYEEEERQRGNFPDRFSGHQFPNYSSELNVNALLLGDSALYLCASTLGPIQEQFFGPGTRLTVL.

This clone was picked up a small number of times. The same CDR3 also results from other DNA sequences found in this sample. CDR3 sequence: CASSLEGDSNQPQHF. CDR3 sequence (DNA): TGCGCCAGCAGCTTGGAGGGAGATAGCAATCAGCCCCAGCATTTT. The rearrangement links TRBV5-1 to TRBJ1-5; D not resolved. Trimming pared 0 bases from V and 0 bases from J, leaving 7 bases between. The CDR3 length is 15 residues. Germline V gene sequence: CDR1 SGHRS, CDR2 YFSETQ. Complete variable domain (other parts from reference TRBV5-1 and TRBJ1-5): KAGVTQTPRYLIKTRGQQVTLSCSPISGHRSVSWYQQTPGQGLQFLFEYFSETQRNKGNFPGRFSGRQFSNSRSEMNVSTLELGDSALYLCASSLEGDSNQPQHFGDGTRLSIL.

The chain links TRBV7-3 to TRBJ2-1; maybe TRBD1 (6 bases). The CDR3 contains 16 residues. Trimming stripped 1 base from V and 1 base from J, with 11 bases between. Germline CDR1 reads SGHTA; CDR2 reads FQGTGA. The CDR3 here is CASSLMGQGSYNEQFF. The CDR3 DNA is TGTGCCAGCAGCTTAATGGGGCAGGGGTCCTACAATGAGCAGTTCTTC.

This rearrangement joins TRBV5-1 to TRBJ1-4; D is ambiguous. Trimming stripped 0 bases from V and 3 bases from J, with 9 bases between. The CDR3 runs 15 residues. The V gene's germline CDR1 is SGHRS and CDR2 YFSETQ. The DNA for the CDR3 is TGCGCCAGCAGCTTGGACGGGGTTGCTAATGAAAAACTGTTTTTT. It yields the protein CASSLDGVANEKLFF.

The V gene is TRBV27, the J gene TRBJ1-2, with 8 bases that match TRBD1. In germline, CDR1 is MNHEY, CDR2 SMNVEV (reference sequence). There are 19 residues in the CDR3. With 5 bases clipped from V and 7 bases from J, the junction kept 24 bases outside the gene matches. CDR3 region: CASSLGTGKPRRGSSGYTF. The CDR3 coding sequence is TGTGCCAGCAGTCTGGGGACAGGCAAACCCCGTCGGGGGAGTAGTGGCTACACCTTC.

The J gene is TRBJ2-7, the V gene TRBV29-1; 9 bases map to TRBD1. The CDR3 covers 14 residues. Germline loops: CDR1 SQVTM, CDR2 ANQGSEA. Losses at the gene ends were 2 bases for V and 2 bases for J; bases not matched to a gene: 4. DNA of the CDR3: TGCAGCGTTGAAAAGACAGGGGGAGCCTACGAGCAGTACTTC. Protein product: CSVEKTGGAYEQYF.

V and J are TRBV19 and TRBJ2-1; D may be TRBD2 (5 bases). In germline, CDR1 is LNHDA, CDR2 SQIVND (reference sequence). The length of the CDR3 is 13 residues. V gave up 9 bases and J gave up 4 bases, with 13 bases separating them. The CDR3 here is CASREDRYNEQFF. CDR3 DNA: TGTGCCAGCCGGGAAGATCGGTACAATGAGCAGTTCTTC.

This chain joins TRBV7-2 and TRBJ2-5, with no clear D. Germline CDR1 SGHTA, CDR2 FQGNSA. CDR3 length equals 14 residues. Trimming left V 3 bases short and J 1 base short, with 9 bases between. This CDR3 is CASSLYDFQETQYF. The CDR3 DNA follows: TGTGCCAGCAGCTTGTACGACTTCCAAGAGACCCAGTACTTC.